This T cell receptor beta chain was found in a study of STAT5B mutations in CD4+ large granular lymphocyte leukemia. Study-wide background: The CDR3 'QG' motif was associated with a particular HLA allele among healthy donors. Notes on the study in general: Compared with healthy controls (2/35), patient top clones favored TRBV06 (8/27).

The CDR3 extends over 12 amino acids. Germline V gene data show CDR1 as SGHVS and CDR2 as FQNEAQ. This was a survey-level run. Clones were read by immunoSEQ multiplex PCR, and TCRdb kept only the in-frame ones, dropping some. The repertoire holds more than 20,000 clones, with over 65% as singletons. This clone has just a few counts. Its specificity is not known. At one end the junction does not follow the germline gene, possibly because of a read error. This chain connects TRBV7-8 to TRBJ1-3; D might be TRBD1 (5 bases). Sequences were obtained from CD4+ T cells from blood buffy coats. The sequence derives from a human donor in good health. CDR3 sequence reads: CASSVGGETLSF. The CDR3 DNA sequence: TGTGCCAGCAGCGTGGGGGGGGAGACCCTGAGCTTT.